This T cell receptor beta chain originates from a study of cytomegalovirus exposure and HLA in healthy donors. Notes on this clone: Its antigen is currently unknown.

CDR1 is MGHRA, CDR2 YSYEKL, per germline. The CDR3 length is 16 residues. The ends were cut back, 1 base at V and 5 bases at J, with 17 bases in the middle. The study's findings and limits: Earlier analysis yielded a pattern in which most TCR beta V segments were productive about 87% or about 30% of the time. TCR beta V- and J-gene trimming, according to a later analysis, was linked to a missense DCLRE1C variant. Rarity characterized most TCR sequences, yet some public TCRs appeared in many donors.

The PCR had 60 Vbeta and 13 Jbeta primers. Clones were sequenced by immunoSEQ multiplex PCR, and TCRdb holds only the in-frame ones, with some missing. The data show approximately 92,000 clones, with less than 70% seen just once and approximately 2.9% held by the top ten. Material: PBMCs. V gene TRBV4-1 combines with J gene TRBJ1-2; TRBD1 might be the D (5 bases). This clonotype was sampled from a man aged 50 or older in good health and CMV-seronegative. The DNA of the CDR3 is TGCGCCAGCAGCCAAGGGGGTGGGGGGGTAGGGTATGGCTACACCTTC. Its protein is CASSQGGGGVGYGYTF.